The source of this T cell receptor beta chain is a study of Ad26.COV2.S vaccination and SARS-CoV-2 variants. A note on this clone: The antigen is not known.

Produced via immunoSEQ multiplex PCR; TCRdb's table is partial and in-frame only. The sample records about 450,000 clones, 80% to 90% being singletons. Study-level points and caveats: Placebo recipients showed lower spike-specific TCR breadth than vaccinees. There was reportedly substantial breadth in spike-specific CD8+ and CD4+ T cell responses after vaccination.

Stated treatment: roughly 20 received Ad26.COV2.S at low or high dose, single or two shots; five or six received placebo; per-sample allocation not given. Each sample was drawn 63 days after the first injection (of vaccine or placebo). The TCR comes from a person between 18 and 59 years old who received the Ad26.COV2.S COVID-19 vaccine or a placebo. The input for sequencing was peripheral blood, taken in a trial of Ad26.COV2.S vaccine versus placebo.

CDR3 sequence reads: CSARDVEQFF. The DNA for the CDR3 is TGCAGTGCTAGAGATGTTGAGCAGTTCTTC. The chain uses TRBV20-1 and TRBJ2-1, with no clear D. V was shortened by 0 bases and J by 9 bases, with 3 bases between the two germline ends. The CDR3 totals 10 residues. Germline CDR1 is DFQATT and CDR2 is SNEGSKA (reference sequence).